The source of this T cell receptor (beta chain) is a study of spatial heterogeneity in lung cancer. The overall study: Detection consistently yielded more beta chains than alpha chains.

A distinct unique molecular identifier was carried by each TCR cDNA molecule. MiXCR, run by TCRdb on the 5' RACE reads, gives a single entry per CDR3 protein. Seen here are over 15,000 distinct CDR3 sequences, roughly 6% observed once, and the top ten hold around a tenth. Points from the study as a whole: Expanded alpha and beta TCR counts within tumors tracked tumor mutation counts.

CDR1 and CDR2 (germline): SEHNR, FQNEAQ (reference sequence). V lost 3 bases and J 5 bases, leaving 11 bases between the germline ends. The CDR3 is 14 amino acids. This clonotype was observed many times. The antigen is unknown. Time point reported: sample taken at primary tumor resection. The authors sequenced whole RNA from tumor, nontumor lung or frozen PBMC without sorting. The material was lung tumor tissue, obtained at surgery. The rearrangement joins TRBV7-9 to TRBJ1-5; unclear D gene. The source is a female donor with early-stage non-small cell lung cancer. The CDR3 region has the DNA TGTGCCAGCAGCTTGGGTCTGAACGATCAGCCCCAGCATTTT. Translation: CASSLGLNDQPQHF.